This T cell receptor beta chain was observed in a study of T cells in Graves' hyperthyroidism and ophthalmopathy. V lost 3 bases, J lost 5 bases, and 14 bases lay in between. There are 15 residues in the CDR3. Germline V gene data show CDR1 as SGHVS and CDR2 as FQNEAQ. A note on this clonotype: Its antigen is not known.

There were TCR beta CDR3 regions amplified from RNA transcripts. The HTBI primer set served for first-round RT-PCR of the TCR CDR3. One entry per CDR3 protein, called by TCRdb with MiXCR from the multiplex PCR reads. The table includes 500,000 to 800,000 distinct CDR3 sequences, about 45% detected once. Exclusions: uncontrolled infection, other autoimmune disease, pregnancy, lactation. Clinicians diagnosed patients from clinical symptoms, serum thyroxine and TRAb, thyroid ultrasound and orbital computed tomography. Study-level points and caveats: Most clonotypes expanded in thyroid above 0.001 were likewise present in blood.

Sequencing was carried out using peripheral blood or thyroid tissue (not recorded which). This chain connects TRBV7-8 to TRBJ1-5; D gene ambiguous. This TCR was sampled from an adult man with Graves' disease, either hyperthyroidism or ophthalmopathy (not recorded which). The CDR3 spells CASSLVPGRDQPQHF. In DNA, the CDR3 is TGTGCCAGCAGCTTGGTTCCGGGAAGAGATCAGCCCCAGCATTTT.